This T cell receptor beta chain was captured in a study of shared clonotypes between healthy human individuals. Findings and limits, study-wide: Clonotypes shared by all four donors outscored non-shared clonotypes in generation probability.

The V end lost 0 bases, the J end lost 7 bases, and 9 bases lay between the germline ends. CDR1 and CDR2 from the germline V gene are WSHSY and SAAADI. This CDR3 contains 14 residues. Concerning this clone: What it binds is unknown.

CD4+ cells yielded CD45RA+ naive and CD45RA-negative memory subsets. Several immunoSEQ plates received, in even portions, the genomic DNA of each subset. In the original workflow: ImmunoSEQ junction-only sequences lacked quality scores, so their filtering differed. The protocol was immunoSEQ multiplex PCR, while the TCRdb copy is restricted to in-frame clones and leaves out a portion. Clone size and the V and J calls come from that table; the DNA yielded D and trimming. Found here are over 2 million clones, less than 95% of them singletons; the top ten hold around 0.35%. The chain recombines TRBV10-2 with TRBJ1-4; D call uncertain. The clonotype was recovered from a man younger than 30 in good health. Some clones in this sample may be carry-over from other donors' samples. The sample consisted of naive CD4+ T cells from PBMCs. As for subset: CD45RA+ positively selected. As DNA, the CDR3 is TGCGCCAGCAGTGAGTCTTTGCCTGGTGAAAAACTGTTTTTT. It encodes CASSESLPGEKLFF.